Listed here are 28 T cell receptor beta chains from one sample, sequenced in a study of identifying expanded T cells in peripheral blood. Only in-frame clones appear in the TCRdb table, and some are missing; sequencing was by immunoSEQ multiplex PCR. The sample has about 110,000 clones; roughly 89% are singletons. Source material: blood. The receptors shown here come from a person between 18 and 75 years old in good health.

V gene TRBV15 combines with J gene TRBJ2-3, with D possibly matching TRBD1 (5 bases). Germline CDR1 is LNHNV and CDR2 is YYDKDF (reference sequence). The CDR3 covers 13 residues. The V gene lost 3 bases and the J gene lost 3 bases, with 7 bases spanning the gap. CDR3 nucleotides: TGTGCCACCAGCAGGGCAGGGACAGATACGCAGTATTTT. It encodes CATSRAGTDTQYF.

This sequence joins TRBV9 and TRBJ1-4; no clear D. This CDR3 is built from 16 residues. The germline CDR1 and CDR2 sequences are SGDLS and YYNGEE. The V end was cut by 3 bases, the J end by 11 bases, with 23 bases between. The CDR3 DNA reads as TGTGCCAGCAGCGCACCCTCCGGCCCCACCTCGGCTAAACTGTTTTTT. Protein: CASSAPSGPTSAKLFF.

This chain uses TRBV5-1 with TRBJ2-1; unclear D gene. V was pared by 2 bases and J by 10 bases, with 7 bases between. This CDR3 has 11 residues. Germline lookup yields CDR1 SGHRS and CDR2 YFSETQ. The CDR3: CASSLVGEQFF. The CDR3 nucleotides read TGCGCCAGCAGCTTAGTAGGCGAGCAGTTCTTC. The whole variable domain, filled in from reference TRBV5-1 and TRBJ2-1, reads KAGVTQTPRYLIKTRGQQVTLSCSPISGHRSVSWYQQTPGQGLQFLFEYFSETQRNKGNFPGRFSGRQFSNSRSEMNVSTLELGDSALYLCASSLVGEQFFGPGTRLTVL.

This chain uses TRBV6-5 with TRBJ1-4; no definite D call. Germline V gene data show CDR1 as MNHEY and CDR2 as SVGAGI. Between the trimmed V and J ends, which lost 0 bases and 10 bases, there was a span of 9 bases. CDR3 length equals 13 residues. In nucleotides, the CDR3 is TGTGCCAGCAGTTACTCGAAGGCGGGAAAACTGTTTTTT. Translated: CASSYSKAGKLFF.

V is TRBV7-9 and J is TRBJ1-3; possible D gene TRBD1, 5 bases. V was clipped by 5 bases and J by 4 bases, with 21 bases between them. The CDR3 sequence is 17 residues long. Per the germline V gene, CDR1 is SEHNR and CDR2 is FQNEAQ (reference sequence). The CDR3 region has the DNA TGTGCCAGCAGCGGAATACAGGAGCCTTCAGGGGGAAACACCATATATTTT. As protein: CASSGIQEPSGGNTIYF.

For this clone: At one end the junction does not follow the germline gene, possibly because of a read error. This chain uses TRBV5-5 with TRBJ2-1, with 8 positions matching TRBD2. The CDR3 spans 16 residues. Germline V lookup: CDR1 SGHKS, CDR2 YYEKEE (reference sequence). The CDR3 DNA sequence: TGCGCCAGCAGCCAAGATCCGGGGGGGCCCTACAATGAGCAGTTCTTC. It is translated as CASSQDPGGPYNEQFF.

This rearrangement joins TRBV5-6 to TRBJ2-7, with TRBD1 matching 7 bases. The CDR3 is made up of 16 amino acids. Germline trimming cut 3 bases from V and 3 bases from J; bases unmatched to any gene: 12. CDR1 and CDR2 from the germline V gene are SGHDT and YYEEEE. The CDR3 reads CASSWTRQGGNYEQYF. DNA of the CDR3: TGTGCCAGCAGCTGGACCCGACAGGGCGGAAACTACGAGCAGTACTTC.

The chain employs TRBV11-2 and TRBJ2-1, with a possible D match to TRBD2 (7 bases). V shed 6 bases and J shed 9 bases, with 24 bases lying between them. CDR1 and CDR2 from the germline V gene are SGHAT and FQNNGV. The CDR3 has 16 residues. The CDR3 is CASSPTSGGTRGEQFF. The DNA for the CDR3 is TGTGCCAGCAGTCCTACCTCCGGGGGGACCAGGGGTGAGCAGTTCTTC. Full variable domain (rest looked up from reference TRBV11-2 and TRBJ2-1): EAGVAQSPRYKIIEKRQSVAFWCNPISGHATLYWYQQILGQGPKLLIQFQNNGVVDDSQLPKDRFSAERLKGVDSTLKIQPAKLEDSAVYLCASSPTSGGTRGEQFFGPGTRLTVL.

The chain is built from TRBV4-3 and TRBJ2-2; perhaps TRBD1 as D (8 bases). The CDR3 is made up of 16 amino acids. Germline V CDR1 and CDR2: LGHNA, YSLEER. V was cut by 5 bases and J by 4 bases, with 17 bases left in between. The CDR3 sequence is CASSFTGGAGTGELFF. CDR3 in DNA: TGCGCCAGCAGCTTTACAGGGGGGGCAGGCACCGGGGAGCTGTTTTTT.

The rearrangement uses TRBV13 and TRBJ2-5; no firm D call. The germline V gene has CDR1 PRHDT and CDR2 FYEKMQ (reference sequence). The CDR3 totals 15 residues. Trimming cost V 1 base and J 1 base, with 10 bases left between them. CDR3 in amino acids: CASSLVSGGQETQYF. CDR3 DNA sequence: TGTGCCAGCAGCTTAGTATCTGGCGGCCAAGAGACCCAGTACTTC.

This chain links TRBV5-4 with TRBJ1-1; D is perhaps TRBD1 (5 bases). V gave up 5 bases and J gave up 0 bases, with 14 bases separating them. CDR1 and CDR2 from the germline V gene are SGHNT and YYREEE (reference sequence). The CDR3 loop spans 15 amino acids. The CDR3: CASRGVAGMNTEAFF. The DNA of the CDR3 is TGTGCCAGCAGGGGAGTGGCAGGGATGAACACTGAAGCTTTCTTT.

V and J are TRBV18 and TRBJ1-3; TRBD1 aligns across 7 bases. Germline CDR1 KGHSH, CDR2 LQKENI. The CDR3 consists of 16 residues. Unmatched junction bases numbered 6, after V lost 3 bases and J lost 1 base. The chain's CDR3 is CASSPRDRISGNTIYF. In DNA form, the CDR3 reads TGTGCCAGCTCACCTCGGGACAGAATATCTGGAAACACCATATATTTT. Based on the CDR3 plus reference TRBV18 and TRBJ1-3, the full variable domain is NAGVMQNPRHLVRRRGQEARLRCSPMKGHSHVYWYRQLPEEGLKFMVYLQKENIIDESGMPKERFSAEFPKEGPSILRIQQVVRGDSAAYFCASSPRDRISGNTIYFGEGSWLTVV.

The chain joins TRBV14 to TRBJ1-4; possibly TRBD1 for D (5 bases). The CDR3 sequence is 16 residues long. Trimming took off 6 bases at V and 8 bases at J, with 22 bases between the two ends. CDR1 is SGHDN, CDR2 FVKESK, per germline. CDR3: CASSNIGAGPHEKLFF. The CDR3 nucleotides are TGTGCCAGCAGTAACATCGGAGCGGGGCCTCACGAAAAACTGTTTTTT. Looking up the rest from reference TRBV14 and TRBJ1-4 gives the full variable domain: EAGVTQFPSHSVIEKGQTVTLRCDPISGHDNLYWYRRVMGKEIKFLLHFVKESKQDESGMPNNRFLAERTGGTYSTLKVQPAELEDSGVYFCASSNIGAGPHEKLFFGSGTQLSVL.

V is TRBV6-5 and J is TRBJ2-1; D ambiguous. The CDR3 totals 12 residues. The germline V gene encodes CDR1 MNHEY and CDR2 SVGAGI. V was trimmed by 5 bases and J by 4 bases, leaving 6 bases between them. The CDR3 nucleotides are TGTGCCAGCAGTCCGGGTTACAATGAGCAGTTCTTC. Translating it yields CASSPGYNEQFF.

This clone was observed a few times. The chain combines TRBV10-2 with TRBJ1-1, with D unresolved. Trimming took 6 bases from V and 2 from J, leaving 10 bases between them. Germline assignment: CDR1 WSHSY and CDR2 SAAADI. This CDR3 has 13 residues. CDR3: CASRPTVNTEAFF. The CDR3 DNA sequence: TGCGCCAGCAGGCCCACGGTTAACACTGAAGCTTTCTTT.

The chain combines TRBV10-3 with TRBJ2-3, with 7 bases identical to TRBD2. The CDR3 totals 16 residues. Germline loops: CDR1 ENHRY, CDR2 SYGVKD. V was pared by 6 bases and J by 0 bases, with 9 bases of the junction left unmatched. CDR3 coding DNA: TGTGCCATCAGCGCAAGCGGGACCCTTAGCACAGATACGCAGTATTTT. The encoded protein is CAISASGTLSTDTQYF.

CDR3 amino acids: CASSLGGLGQPQHF. The CDR3 region has the DNA TGTGCCAGCAGCTTAGGGGGTCTGGGGCAGCCCCAGCATTTT. This rearrangement joins TRBV7-2 to TRBJ1-5, with D uncertain. The ends were cut back, 1 base at V and 7 bases at J, with 11 bases in the middle. The germline V gene has CDR1 SGHTA and CDR2 FQGNSA. There are 14 residues in the CDR3.

This sequence joins TRBV5-6 and TRBJ1-4; D is unclear. This CDR3 is 14 amino acids long. V was clipped by 4 bases and J by 8 bases, with 15 bases between them. Germline loops: CDR1 SGHDT, CDR2 YYEEEE. The DNA for the CDR3 is TGTGCCAGCAGCCAACGTCTCCGGGGAGAAAAACTGTTTTTT. Translated: CASSQRLRGEKLFF.

This chain uses TRBV4-3 with TRBJ2-6; the D is unclear. V lost 0 bases and J 0 bases, leaving 15 bases between the germline ends. Germline CDR1 LGHNA, CDR2 YSLEER. This CDR3 comprises 19 residues. The CDR3 loop is CASSQEWHGYFSGANVLTF. The CDR3 DNA reads TGCGCCAGCAGCCAAGAGTGGCACGGGTATTTCTCTGGGGCCAACGTCCTGACTTTC.

The chain uses TRBV5-6 and TRBJ2-5; D is possibly TRBD2 (7 bases). The CDR3 sequence is 16 residues long. The germline CDR1 and CDR2 sequences are SGHDT and YYEEEE. V was clipped by 2 bases and J by 7 bases, with 21 bases between them. CDR3 amino acids: CASSLRLAGDGGTQYF. DNA for the CDR3: TGTGCCAGCAGCTTAAGACTAGCAGGGGACGGCGGGACCCAGTACTTC.

CDR3 loop: CASSSRPRSEAFF. The CDR3 DNA sequence: TGTGCCAGCAGCTCCCGTCCAAGGAGTGAAGCTTTCTTT. The gene calls are TRBV11-3 and TRBJ1-1; D not resolved. The V and J ends lost 4 bases and 7 bases respectively, with 13 bases between them. CDR3 length: 13 residues. Germline CDR1 SGHNT, CDR2 YENEEA.

V usage is TRBV27 and J usage is TRBJ2-2, with 7 bases fitting TRBD2. Germline V gene data show CDR1 as MNHEY and CDR2 as SMNVEV (reference sequence). The CDR3 contains 15 residues. V lost 6 bases and J lost 3; bases outside the gene matches: 7. CDR3: CASSPRGGDTGELFF. The CDR3, as DNA: TGTGCCAGCAGCCCCCGTGGGGGGGACACCGGGGAGCTGTTTTTT.

This chain links TRBV19 with TRBJ2-1; 8 nucleotides align to TRBD1. Germline loops: CDR1 LNHDA, CDR2 SQIVND (reference sequence). CDR3 size: 16 residues. The trim removed 2 bases at V and 3 bases at J, leaving 6 bases unmatched. The DNA for the CDR3 is TGTGCCAGTAGTATACAGGGGGCACATGACTACAATGAGCAGTTCTTC. Amino acids: CASSIQGAHDYNEQFF.

V usage is TRBV23-1 and J usage is TRBJ2-6; 8 nucleotides align to TRBD1. TRBV23-1 is known as an ORF, though its function is uncertain. This CDR3 spans 18 amino acids. V lost 7 bases, J lost 1 base, and 12 bases stayed unmatched. CDR3 nucleotide sequence: TGCGCCAGCAAAACGGGACAGGCCTTTCTATCTGGGGCCAACGTCCTGACTTTC. Its translation is CASKTGQAFLSGANVLTF.

The chain is built from TRBV7-2 and TRBJ2-2; TRBD1 agrees at 7 bases. V gave up 6 bases and J gave up 4 bases; unmatched junction bases: 5. The CDR3 is made up of 14 amino acids. Germline V gene lookup returns CDR1 SGHTA and CDR2 FQGNSA. This chain's CDR3 is CASRSGQSTGELFF. CDR3 coding DNA: TGTGCCAGCAGATCGGGACAGTCCACCGGGGAGCTGTTTTTT.

V and J are TRBV4-2 and TRBJ2-3; 14 bases align to TRBD2. Germline lookup yields CDR1 LGHNA and CDR2 YNFKEQ. The CDR3 extends over 18 amino acids. The ends lost 8 bases at V and 0 bases at J; junction bases unmatched: 10. This chain's CDR3 is CASDRTSGGQYSTDTQYF. DNA of the CDR3: TGTGCCAGCGACAGGACTAGCGGGGGGCAATATAGCACAGATACGCAGTATTTT.

The chain combines TRBV28 with TRBJ2-7; perhaps TRBD1 as D (5 bases). CDR3 length equals 11 residues. Trimming shortened V by 7 bases and J by 3 bases, and 7 bases separated the two germline ends. Per the germline V gene, CDR1 is MDHEN and CDR2 is SYDVKM. This CDR3 is CASIRDYEQYF. As DNA, the CDR3 is TGTGCCAGCATCAGGGACTACGAGCAGTACTTC. Combining the CDR3 with reference TRBV28 and TRBJ2-7 gives the whole variable domain DVKVTQSSRYLVKRTGEKVFLECVQDMDHENMFWYRQDPGLGLRLIYFSYDVKMKEKGDIPEGYSVSREKKERFSLILESASTNQTSMYLCASIRDYEQYFGPGTRLTVT.

The chain recombines TRBV27 with TRBJ2-2; D gene uncertain. The CDR3 has 16 residues. Per the germline V gene, CDR1 is MNHEY and CDR2 is SMNVEV (reference sequence). V shed 2 bases and J shed 7 bases, with 17 bases lying between them. The DNA for the CDR3 is TGTGCCAGCAGTTTAAGGCGGACCCCATCGGGCGGGGAGCTGTTTTTT. Protein product: CASSLRRTPSGGELFF.